One sample yielded the 10 T cell receptor beta chains listed below, sequenced in a study of blood T cell repertoires in COVID-19. TCRdb's table, derived via immunoSEQ multiplex PCR, lists solely in-frame clones and lacks some. The data contain around 60,000 clones, around 90% of them singletons. Specimen: peripheral blood. The receptors here all came from a man between 60 and 75 years old with active COVID-19.

The chain has TRBV6-1 and TRBJ2-7; D might be TRBD1 (6 bases). The CDR3 spans 17 residues. Germline assignment: CDR1 MNHNS and CDR2 SASEGT. V was trimmed by 3 bases and J by 6 bases, leaving 24 bases between them. The CDR3 reads CASSDRTDSTTPREQYF. The CDR3 coding sequence is TGTGCCAGCAGTGATCGGACAGACTCTACGACCCCCCGCGAGCAGTACTTC.

This CDR3 reads CASSPRTGNNEQFF. For the CDR3, the DNA is TGTGCCAGCAGCCCACGGACAGGCAACAATGAGCAGTTCTTC. The chain is built from TRBV11-3 and TRBJ2-1, with 7 bases matching TRBD1. V lost 5 bases, J lost 5 bases, and 6 bases stayed unmatched. Germline V gene sequence: CDR1 SGHNT, CDR2 YENEEA. The CDR3 contains 14 residues.

This clone was seen more than once but under ten times. The J gene is TRBJ1-2, the V gene TRBV29-1; 10 positions agree with TRBD1. This CDR3 comprises 12 residues. V lost 7 bases to trimming and J lost 8 bases; unmatched junction nucleotides: 7. Germline V gene sequence: CDR1 SQVTM, CDR2 ANQGSEA. The CDR3 region has the DNA TGCAGCGCGACAGGGGGCGTGGAGGGCTACACCTTC. Residues: CSATGGVEGYTF.

The chain carries TRBV11-1 and TRBJ2-7, with 9 bases matching TRBD2. This CDR3 comprises 15 residues. Per germline, CDR1 SGHAT and CDR2 FQDESV (reference sequence). V shed 6 bases and J 1 base; nucleotides not matched to a gene: 7. This chain's CDR3 is CASRPGLAGSYEQYF. The CDR3 DNA is TGTGCCAGCAGACCGGGACTAGCTGGGTCCTACGAGCAGTACTTC.

This rearrangement joins TRBV7-3 to TRBJ2-4; tentatively, D is TRBD2 (5 bases). The CDR3 sequence is 13 residues long. V was shortened by 1 base and J by 9 bases, with 10 bases between the two germline ends. Germline V gene data show CDR1 as SGHTA and CDR2 as FQGTGA. The CDR3 protein is CASSLSGRSIQYF. CDR3 DNA sequence: TGTGCCAGCAGCTTAAGTGGGAGAAGCATTCAGTACTTC. Looking up the rest from reference TRBV7-3 and TRBJ2-4 gives the full variable domain: GAGVSQTPSNKVTEKGKYVELRCDPISGHTALYWYRQSLGQGPEFLIYFQGTGAADDSGLPNDRFFAVRPEGSVSTLKIQRTERGDSAVYLCASSLSGRSIQYFGAGTRLSVL.

This clone was seen a single time. V usage is TRBV28 and J usage is TRBJ1-5; tentative D call: TRBD1 (6 bases). V dropped 4 bases and J dropped 6 bases, with 22 bases sitting between them. Germline CDR1 MDHEN, CDR2 SYDVKM. The CDR3 runs 17 residues. The CDR3 DNA reads TGTGCCAGCAGTTCACCGGCACGAGGGACACCGGGTCAGCCCCAGCATTTT. This codes for CASSSPARGTPGQPQHF.

This chain connects TRBV9 to TRBJ2-2, with D hard to call. V was cut by 4 bases and J by 0 bases, with 10 bases left in between. Per germline, CDR1 SGDLS and CDR2 YYNGEE. This CDR3 region has 15 residues. The CDR3 here is CASSPFGSNTGELFF. CDR3 in DNA: TGTGCCAGCAGCCCCTTCGGGTCGAACACCGGGGAGCTGTTTTTT. The whole variable domain, remainder taken from reference TRBV9 and TRBJ2-2, is DSGVTQTPKHLITATGQRVTLRCSPRSGDLSVYWYQQSLDQGLQFLIQYYNGEERAKGNILERFSAQQFPDLHSELNLSSLELGDSALYFCASSPFGSNTGELFFGEGSRLTVL.

The chain combines TRBV28 with TRBJ2-2; D is possibly TRBD2 (6 bases). The V gene lost 5 bases and the J gene lost 2 bases, with 12 bases spanning the gap. CDR1 is MDHEN and CDR2 is SYDVKM in the germline V gene. The CDR3 runs to 15 residues. The CDR3 DNA follows: TGTGCCAGCAGTCCAAGCGGGCCAAACACCGGGGAGCTGTTTTTT. As protein: CASSPSGPNTGELFF.

V gene TRBV6-2 or TRBV6-3 combines with J gene TRBJ1-5, with D perhaps TRBD1 (5 bases). Germline V lookup: CDR1 MNHEY, CDR2 SVGEGT. The CDR3 covers 17 residues. V was cut by 2 bases and J by 4 bases, with 18 bases left in between. DNA of the CDR3: TGTGCCAGCAGTTACCCAAGGGGATACCAGTGGAATCAGCCCCAGCATTTT. Protein product: CASSYPRGYQWNQPQHF.

The V call is TRBV27, the J call TRBJ1-1; tentative D call: TRBD1 (6 bases). The germline V gene encodes CDR1 MNHEY and CDR2 SMNVEV (reference sequence). The CDR3 extends over 12 amino acids. V lost 5 bases and J lost 6, with 10 bases in between. The CDR3 spells CASSRGSAEAFF. DNA for the CDR3: TGTGCCAGCAGTAGGGGGTCCGCTGAAGCTTTCTTT.